The T cell receptor (beta chain) described here comes from a study of blood T cell repertoires in COVID-19. The overall study: Nucleic acid was either cDNA or gDNA, and it came from T cells, B-cell-depleted T cells, or PBMCs.

Libraries were prepared by immunoSEQ multiplex PCR; TCRdb keeps only in-frame clonotypes and omits some of them. The sample carries some 130,000 clones, around four fifths recorded once. The CDR3 has 14 amino acids. The V gene end was trimmed by 6 bases and the J gene end by 4 bases; junction bases not matched to a gene: 5. Germline V gives CDR1 MNHNY, CDR2 SVGAGI (reference sequence). What the recovered Cohort 3 donors had was two negative PCRs, clearance, or symptom resolution. This sequence originates from a man younger than 40 who had recovered from COVID-19. Sequencing used PBMCs or T cells enriched from blood (not recorded which). The V call is TRBV6-6, the J call TRBJ1-4, with TRBD1 matching over 7 bases. Written as DNA, the CDR3 is TGTGCCAGCAGCCCGGACAGGTTTAATGAAAAACTGTTTTTT. Protein sequence: CASSPDRFNEKLFF.